The clone carrying this TCR beta chain was recorded a few times. The source of the sample is a study of control samples from healthy donors and cancer patients. Sequencing used immunoSEQ multiplex PCR; TCRdb keeps in-frame clones, though not all of them. The data contain 260,000 or so clones, about four fifths of them singletons. J lost 5 bases, V lost 6 bases, and 6 bases had no gene match. This CDR3 has 13 residues. CDR1 and CDR2 (germline): SGHAT, FQNNGV. The sequenced sample consisted of PBMCs. The sequence was collected from a woman aged 55-70 years with lung cancer. This chain uses TRBV11-2 with TRBJ2-5; 7 nucleotides agree with TRBD2. CDR3 in amino acids: CASSKRDVETQYF. Here the CDR3 DNA reads TGTGCCAGCAGTAAGCGGGACGTCGAGACCCAGTACTTC.